This TCR beta chain was documented in a study of blood T cell repertoires in COVID-19. Background on the study: Collection of acute and convalescent COVID-19 samples took place in the United States, Italy and Spain.

The CDR3 has 15 amino acids. V was clipped by 5 bases and J by 7 bases; unmatched bases: 8. Germline CDR1 SNHLY, CDR2 FYNNEI. Libraries were prepared by immunoSEQ multiplex PCR; TCRdb keeps only in-frame clonotypes and omits some of them. The sample holds 150,000 to 200,000 clones, approximately 80% seen once. The receptor's source is a man between 60 and 70 years old with acute or convalescent COVID-19. V and J are TRBV2 and TRBJ1-4, with TRBD1 matching 9 bases. The sample comprised peripheral blood. CDR3 loop: CASSSDRGRREKLFF. The DNA for the CDR3 is TGTGCCAGCAGTTCGGACAGGGGTCGACGTGAAAAACTGTTTTTT. Drawing the rest from reference TRBV2 and TRBJ1-4, the complete variable domain is EPEVTQTPSHQVTQMGQEVILRCVPISNHLYFYWYRQILGQKVEFLVSFYNNEISEKSEIFDDQFSVERPDGSNFTLKIRSTKLEDSAMYFCASSSDRGRREKLFFGSGTQLSVL.